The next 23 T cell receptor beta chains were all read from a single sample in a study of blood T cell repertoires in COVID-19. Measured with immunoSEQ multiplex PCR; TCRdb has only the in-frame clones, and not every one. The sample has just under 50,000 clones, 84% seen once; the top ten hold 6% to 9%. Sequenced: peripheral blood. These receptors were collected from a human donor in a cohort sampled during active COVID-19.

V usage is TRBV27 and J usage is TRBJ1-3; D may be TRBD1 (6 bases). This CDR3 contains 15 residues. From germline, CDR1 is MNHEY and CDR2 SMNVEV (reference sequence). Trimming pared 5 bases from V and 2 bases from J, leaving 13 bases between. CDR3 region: CASSRTVNAGNTIYF. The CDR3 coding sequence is TGTGCCAGCAGTCGGACAGTAAACGCTGGAAACACCATATATTTT.

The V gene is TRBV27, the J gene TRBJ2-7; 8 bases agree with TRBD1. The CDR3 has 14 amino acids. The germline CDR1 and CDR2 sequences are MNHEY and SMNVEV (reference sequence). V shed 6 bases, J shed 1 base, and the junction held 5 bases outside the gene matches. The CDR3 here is CASRGTGSSYEQYF. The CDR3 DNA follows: TGTGCCAGCAGGGGGACAGGTTCATCCTACGAGCAGTACTTC.

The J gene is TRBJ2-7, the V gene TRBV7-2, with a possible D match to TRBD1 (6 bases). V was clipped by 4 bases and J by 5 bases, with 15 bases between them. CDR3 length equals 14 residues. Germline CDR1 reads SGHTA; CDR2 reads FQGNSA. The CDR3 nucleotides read TGTGCCAGCAGCTCCCGCCAAGGGGGAGACGAGCAGTACTTC. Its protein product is CASSSRQGGDEQYF.

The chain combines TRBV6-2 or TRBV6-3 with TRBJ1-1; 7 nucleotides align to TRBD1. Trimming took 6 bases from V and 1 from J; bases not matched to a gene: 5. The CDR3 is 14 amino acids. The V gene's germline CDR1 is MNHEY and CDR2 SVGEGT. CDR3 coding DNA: TGTGCCAGCAGCGACCGGGACAGGAACACTGAAGCTTTCTTT. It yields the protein CASSDRDRNTEAFF.

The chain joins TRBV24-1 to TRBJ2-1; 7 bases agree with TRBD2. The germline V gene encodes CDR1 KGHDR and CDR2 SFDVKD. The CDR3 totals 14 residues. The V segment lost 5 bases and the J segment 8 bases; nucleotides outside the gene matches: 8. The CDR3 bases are TGTGCCACCAGTGTAAGCGGGACCATCGATGAGCAGTTCTTC. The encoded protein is CATSVSGTIDEQFF.

CDR3 nucleotide sequence: TGTGCCAGCAGTCAACAACGGGGGACCTATGGCTACACCTTC. The encoded protein is CASSQQRGTYGYTF. The rearrangement links TRBV6-5 to TRBJ1-2; D perhaps matches TRBD1 (5 bases). Trimming shortened V by 5 bases and J by 4 bases, and 14 bases separated the two germline ends. The V gene's germline CDR1 is MNHEY and CDR2 SVGAGI. This CDR3 has 14 amino acids.

CDR3 coding DNA: TGTGCCAGCAGCTTAAGCGGGGTTGGGATCGGACAGCCCCAGCATTTT. This gives the protein CASSLSGVGIGQPQHF. The chain has TRBV7-2 and TRBJ1-5; D remains unclear. Germline V gene data show CDR1 as SGHTA and CDR2 as FQGNSA. The V end lost 2 bases, the J end lost 7 bases, and 18 bases lay between the germline ends. CDR3 size: 16 residues.

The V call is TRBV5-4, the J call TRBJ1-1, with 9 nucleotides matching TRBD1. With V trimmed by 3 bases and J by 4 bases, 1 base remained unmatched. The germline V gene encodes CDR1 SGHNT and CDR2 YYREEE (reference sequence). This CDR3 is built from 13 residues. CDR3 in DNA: TGTGCCAGCAGCTACAGGGGGCGCACTGAAGCTTTCTTT. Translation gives CASSYRGRTEAFF.

The CDR3 nucleotides are TGTGCCAGCAGCCAAAATTTATCCTACGAGCAGTACTTC. It is translated as CASSQNLSYEQYF. The V gene is TRBV16, the J gene TRBJ2-7; no reliable D call. The CDR3 runs 13 residues. Germline assignment: CDR1 KGHSY and CDR2 FQNENV. V shed 2 bases and J shed 1 base, with 6 bases lying between them.

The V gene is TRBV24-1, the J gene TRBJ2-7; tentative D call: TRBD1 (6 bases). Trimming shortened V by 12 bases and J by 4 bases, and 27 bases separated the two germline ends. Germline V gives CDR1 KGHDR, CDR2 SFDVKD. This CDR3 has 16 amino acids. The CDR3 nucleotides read TGTGCCGTCACAATGGGCCTCCGGGACAACCCTTACGAGCAGTACTTC. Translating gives CAVTMGLRDNPYEQYF.

CDR3 region: CASSHEGLGQPQHF. The CDR3 DNA follows: TGTGCCAGCTCCCACGAGGGACTCGGGCAGCCCCAGCATTTT. This sequence joins TRBV6-5 and TRBJ1-5; D possibly corresponds to TRBD1 (5 bases). V was shortened by 8 bases and J by 7 bases, with 18 bases between the two germline ends. The CDR3 is 14 amino acids. Germline lookup yields CDR1 MNHEY and CDR2 SVGAGI.

CDR3 loop: CASSPPLAGAAGEQFF. The CDR3 DNA is TGTGCCAGCAGCCCCCCACTAGCGGGGGCCGCGGGGGAGCAGTTCTTC. The gene calls are TRBV5-5 and TRBJ2-1; 11 bases line up with TRBD2. The CDR3 is 16 residues long. V dropped 4 bases and J dropped 10; count of bases not matched to a gene: 13. The V gene's germline CDR1 is SGHKS and CDR2 YYEKEE (reference sequence).

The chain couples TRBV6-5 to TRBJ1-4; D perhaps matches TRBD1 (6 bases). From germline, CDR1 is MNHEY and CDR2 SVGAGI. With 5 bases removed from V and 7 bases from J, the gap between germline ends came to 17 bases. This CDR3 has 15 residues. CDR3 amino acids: CASSLRPGVSEKLFF. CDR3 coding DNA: TGTGCCAGCAGTCTTCGTCCAGGGGTTAGTGAAAAACTGTTTTTT.

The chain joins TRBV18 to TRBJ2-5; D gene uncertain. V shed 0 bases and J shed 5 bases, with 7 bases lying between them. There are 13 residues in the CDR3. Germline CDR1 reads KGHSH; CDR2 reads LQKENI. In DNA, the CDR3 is TGTGCCAGCTCACCACCTACGAGGGAGACCCAGTACTTC. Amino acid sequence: CASSPPTRETQYF.

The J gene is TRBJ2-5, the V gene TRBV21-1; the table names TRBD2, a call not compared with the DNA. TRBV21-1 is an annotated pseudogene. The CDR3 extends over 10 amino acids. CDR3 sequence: CPSGGETQYF. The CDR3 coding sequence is TGTCCATCTGGGGGGGAGACCCAGTACTTC.

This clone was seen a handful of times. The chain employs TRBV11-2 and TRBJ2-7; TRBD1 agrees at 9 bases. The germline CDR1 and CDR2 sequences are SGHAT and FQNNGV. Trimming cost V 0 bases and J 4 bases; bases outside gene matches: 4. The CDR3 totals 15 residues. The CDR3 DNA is TGTGCCAGCAGCTTAGAGGGACAGGGCGATTACGAGCAGTACTTC. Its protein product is CASSLEGQGDYEQYF.

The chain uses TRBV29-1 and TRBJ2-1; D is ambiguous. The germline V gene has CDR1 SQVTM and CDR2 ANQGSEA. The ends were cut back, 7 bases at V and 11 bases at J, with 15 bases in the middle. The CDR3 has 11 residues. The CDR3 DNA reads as TGCAGCGCCGACTTATCGGTGCAGCAGTTCTTC. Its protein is CSADLSVQQFF.

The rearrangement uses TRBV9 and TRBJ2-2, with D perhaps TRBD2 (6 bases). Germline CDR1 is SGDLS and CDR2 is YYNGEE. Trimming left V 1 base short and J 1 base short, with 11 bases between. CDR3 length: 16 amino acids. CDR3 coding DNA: TGTGCCAGCAGCGTATCGGGTAGCGGGAACACCGGGGAGCTGTTTTTT. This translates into CASSVSGSGNTGELFF.

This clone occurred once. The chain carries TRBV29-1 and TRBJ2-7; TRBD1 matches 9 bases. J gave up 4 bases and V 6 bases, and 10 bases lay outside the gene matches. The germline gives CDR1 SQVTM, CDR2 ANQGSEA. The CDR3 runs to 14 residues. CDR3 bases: TGCAGCGTGAAGGTCCGGGACAGGGCTTACGAGCAGTACTTC. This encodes CSVKVRDRAYEQYF.

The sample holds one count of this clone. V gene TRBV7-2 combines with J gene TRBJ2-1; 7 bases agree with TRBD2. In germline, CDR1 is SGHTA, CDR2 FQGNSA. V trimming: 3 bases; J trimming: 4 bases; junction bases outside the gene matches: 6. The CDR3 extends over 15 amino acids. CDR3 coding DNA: TGTGCCAGCAGCTTCGCGGGAGTAGGTTACAATGAGCAGTTCTTC. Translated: CASSFAGVGYNEQFF. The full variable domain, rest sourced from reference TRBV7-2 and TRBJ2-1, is GAGVSQSPSNKVTEKGKDVELRCDPISGHTALYWYRQSLGQGLEFLIYFQGNSAPDKSGLPSDRFSAERTGGSVSTLTIQRTQQEDSAVYLCASSFAGVGYNEQFFGPGTRLTVL.

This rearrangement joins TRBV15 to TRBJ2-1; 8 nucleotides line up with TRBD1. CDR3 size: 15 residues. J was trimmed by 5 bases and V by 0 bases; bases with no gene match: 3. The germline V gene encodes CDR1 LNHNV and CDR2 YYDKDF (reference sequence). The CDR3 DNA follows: TGTGCCACCAGCAGAGACGGACAGGGTCACAATGAGCAGTTCTTC. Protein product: CATSRDGQGHNEQFF.

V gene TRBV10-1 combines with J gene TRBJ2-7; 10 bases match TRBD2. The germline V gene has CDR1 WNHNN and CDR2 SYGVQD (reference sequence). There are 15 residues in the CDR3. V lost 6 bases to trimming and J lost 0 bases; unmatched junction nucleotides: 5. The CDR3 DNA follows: TGCGCCAGCAGCGAAACTAGCGGGGTCTCCTACGAGCAGTACTTC. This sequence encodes CASSETSGVSYEQYF.

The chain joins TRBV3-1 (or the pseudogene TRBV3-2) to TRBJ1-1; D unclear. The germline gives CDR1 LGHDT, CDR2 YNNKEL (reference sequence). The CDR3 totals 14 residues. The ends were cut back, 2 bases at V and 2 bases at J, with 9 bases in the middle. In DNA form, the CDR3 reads TGTGCCAGCAGCCAAAAGGGAGGAAACACTGAAGCTTTCTTT. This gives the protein CASSQKGGNTEAFF.